This TCR beta chain was captured in a study of early stage breast cancer tumors. Clones were sequenced by immunoSEQ multiplex PCR, and TCRdb holds only the in-frame ones, with some missing. Among about 69,000 clones listed, 80% were seen once. The CDR3 is 19 residues long. The chain employs TRBV21-1 and TRBJ2-3; the table's TRBD2 call for D was not verified on the DNA. TRBV21-1 is a documented pseudogene. This sequence was found in a person aged 35 to 50 with breast cancer. The material sequenced was blood. CDR3: CASSPIATISGSVMDTQYF. The CDR3 coding sequence is TGTGCCAGCAGCCCAATCGCGACAATTAGCGGGAGCGTGATGGATACGCAGTATTTT.